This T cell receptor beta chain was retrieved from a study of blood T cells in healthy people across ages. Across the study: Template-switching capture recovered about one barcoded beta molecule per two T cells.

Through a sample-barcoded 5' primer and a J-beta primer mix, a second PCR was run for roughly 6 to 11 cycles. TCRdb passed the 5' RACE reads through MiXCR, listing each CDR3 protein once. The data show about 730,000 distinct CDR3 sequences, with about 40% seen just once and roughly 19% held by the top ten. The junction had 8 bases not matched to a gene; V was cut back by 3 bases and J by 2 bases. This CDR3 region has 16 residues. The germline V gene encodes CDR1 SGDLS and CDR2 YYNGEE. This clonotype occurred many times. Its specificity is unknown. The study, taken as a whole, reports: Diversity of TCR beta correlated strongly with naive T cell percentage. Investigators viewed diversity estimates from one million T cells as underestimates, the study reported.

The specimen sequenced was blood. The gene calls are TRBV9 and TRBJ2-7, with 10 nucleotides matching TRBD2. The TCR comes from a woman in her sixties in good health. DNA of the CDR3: TGTGCCAGCAGCGGCGAGATAGCGGGAGGTACCTACGAGCAGTACTTC. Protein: CASSGEIAGGTYEQYF.